This is a list of T cell receptor beta chains from one sample in a study of regulatory T cells in long-lasting Graves disease. TCRdb recomputed calls from the multiplex PCR reads with MiXCR, one row per CDR3 protein. The data hold about 350,000 distinct CDR3 sequences, with 15% to 20% observed a single time. Separately, the same data were catalogued under a study of T cells in Graves' hyperthyroidism and ophthalmopathy.

The input for sequencing was peripheral blood mononuclear cells (PBMCs), taken at new diagnosis, from a patient treated with antithyroid drugs. The receptors here all came from a woman aged 18-30 years with Graves disease. CDR3s include the opening cysteine and the closing phenylalanine or tryptophan. The D gene is left open where the match is weak. Some rows mark clone size as missing; the rest say once, few, many or name a class of expanded clone.

TRBJ2-5 TRBD2 few TRBV9 CASSYTPGGAQETQYF TGTGCCAGCAGCTATACTCCCGGGGGGGCCCAAGAGACCCAGTACTTC
TRBJ2-5 . . TRBV28 CASSYVSTVKETQYF TGTGCCAGCAGTTACGTTAGCACTGTCAAAGAGACCCAGTACTTC
TRBJ2-1 . many TRBV6-5 CASSYRGGGNNEQFF TGTGCCAGCAGTTACCGAGGGGGTGGGAACAATGAGCAGTTCTTC
TRBJ1-2 TRBD1 . TRBV12-3/TRBV12-4 CASSFGTVPFGYTF TGTGCCAGCAGTTTCGGGACAGTACCCTTTGGCTACACCTTC
TRBJ2-7 . many TRBV28 CASYQVAGSSYEQYF TGTGCCAGCTACCAGGTGGCGGGGTCCTCCTACGAGCAGTACTTC
TRBJ1-6 . few TRBV28 CASSLSVNSPLHF TGTGCCAGCAGTTTGTCAGTTAATTCACCCCTCCACTTT
TRBJ2-7 . many TRBV3-1 CASSQEWPATYEQYF TGTGCCAGCAGCCAAGAGTGGCCTGCAACCTACGAGCAGTACTTC
TRBJ1-4 . many TRBV7-8 CASSLRPATNEKLFF TGTGCCAGCAGCTTAAGACCCGCAACTAATGAAAAACTGTTTTTT
TRBJ2-5 . . TRBV5-1 CASSLAGRAETQYF TGCGCCAGCAGCTTGGCGGGCAGGGCGGAGACCCAGTACTTC
TRBJ2-7 . many TRBV7-2 CASSSPYEQYF TGTGCCAGCAGTTCCCCCTACGAGCAGTACTTC
TRBJ1-2 . many TRBV3-1 CASSQDWGRHYGYTF TGTGCCAGCAGCCAAGATTGGGGGCGGCACTATGGCTACACCTTC
TRBJ2-1 . many TRBV6-4 CASSDSGEHNEQFF TGTGCCAGCAGTGACTCGGGGGAGCACAATGAGCAGTTCTTC
TRBJ2-5 . many TRBV9 CASNPAQGGRETQYF TGTGCCAGCAACCCGGCCCAAGGTGGACGGGAGACCCAGTACTTC
TRBJ1-3 . many TRBV28 CASSFGTVGGNTIYF TGTGCCAGCAGTTTTGGGACGGTGGGCGGAAACACCATATATTTT
TRBJ2-1 . many TRBV5-6 CASTLGGWQFF TGTGCCAGCACCCTGGGGGGCTGGCAGTTCTTC
TRBJ2-5 TRBD1 many TRBV9 CASSVVGDSQETQYF TGTGCCAGCAGCGTAGTGGGGGACAGCCAAGAGACCCAGTACTTC
TRBJ1-6 TRBD1 few TRBV27 CASSHIADRDNSPLHF TGTGCCAGCAGTCATATCGCGGACAGGGACAATTCACCCCTCCACTTT
TRBJ2-1 . many TRBV11-2 CASSLADYNEQFF TGTGCCAGCAGTTTGGCTGACTACAATGAGCAGTTCTTC
TRBJ1-6 TRBD1 few TRBV6-1 CASEGQNNSPLHF TGTGCCAGCGAGGGACAGAATAATTCACCCCTCCACTTT
TRBJ2-7 TRBD2 . TRBV20-1 CSAPKTSGKNEQYF TGCAGTGCCCCCAAGACTAGCGGGAAGAACGAGCAGTACTTC
TRBJ2-7 TRBD1 many TRBV6-1 CASTYTRTGGHEQYF TGTGCCAGCACCTACACCCGGACAGGGGGCCACGAGCAGTACTTC
TRBJ2-2 . many TRBV2 CASSDSVGGNTGELFF TGTGCCAGCAGTGATTCGGTGGGAGGAAACACCGGGGAGCTGTTTTTT
TRBJ1-2 TRBD1 . TRBV11-2 CASSYGQGANYGYTF TGTGCCAGCAGCTACGGACAGGGCGCTAACTATGGCTACACCTTC
TRBJ2-1 TRBD2 many TRBV12-3/TRBV12-4 CASSPSGGGDSYNEQFF TGTGCCAGCAGTCCCTCTGGCGGGGGGGACTCCTACAATGAGCAGTTCTTC
TRBJ1-2 TRBD1 many TRBV5-1 CASSLGQDPYGYTF TGTGCCAGCAGCTTGGGACAGGACCCCTATGGCTACACCTTC
TRBJ2-1 TRBD2 few TRBV4-1 CASSRLAGEAEQFF TGCGCCAGCAGTCGACTAGCGGGAGAGGCTGAGCAGTTCTTC
TRBJ1-4 TRBD1 . TRBV20-1 CSARRDRNNEKLFF TGCAGTGCGCGAAGGGACAGGAATAATGAAAAACTGTTTTTT
TRBJ2-1 . few TRBV3-1 CASSQGLGRGSYNEQFF TGTGCCAGCAGCCAAGGCCTCGGCAGGGGATCCTACAATGAGCAGTTCTTC